Following are 32 T cell receptor beta chains from one sample sequenced in a study of blood T cell repertoires in COVID-19 (dated by TCRdb to the early 2020s). Libraries came from the immunoSEQ multiplex PCR assay. What TCRdb holds here is the immuneACCESS table cut down to in-frame rearrangements. Part of the clones is not present; checked against another copy, under half of the missing clones reflect an unresolved V gene, and the others are unexplained. This sample has around 110,000 clones in its table, and approximately 80% of those were observed once. The biggest ten clones account for 0.8% to 0.9% of the sample. Sequencing was done on a sample of peripheral blood. The receptor set was obtained from a woman in her 70s with acute or convalescent COVID-19.

This rearrangement joins TRBV28 to TRBJ2-7, with D perhaps TRBD2 (6 bases). This CDR3 spans 12 amino acids. In germline, CDR1 is MDHEN, CDR2 SYDVKM. The ends were cut back, 8 bases at V and 5 bases at J, with 13 bases in the middle. For the CDR3, the DNA is TGTGCCAGCTTAGGTACGGGGGACGAGCAGTACTTC. It is translated as CASLGTGDEQYF. The full variable domain, rest sourced from reference TRBV28 and TRBJ2-7, is DVKVTQSSRYLVKRTGEKVFLECVQDMDHENMFWYRQDPGLGLRLIYFSYDVKMKEKGDIPEGYSVSREKKERFSLILESASTNQTSMYLCASLGTGDEQYFGPGTRLTVT.

This clone was counted between two and nine times. This sequence joins TRBV11-2 and TRBJ2-1; 9 bases match TRBD2. Germline lookup yields CDR1 SGHAT and CDR2 FQNNGV. V dropped 5 bases and J dropped 4; count of bases not matched to a gene: 15. This CDR3 region has 18 residues. For the CDR3, the DNA is TGTGCCAGCAGCCGTTATCCCCCGGCGGGAGGGGGATACAATGAGCAGTTCTTC. Translated, it gives CASSRYPPAGGGYNEQFF.

This clone was seen a few times. The chain joins TRBV29-1 to TRBJ2-3; D not certain. Trimming cost V 3 bases and J 1 base, with 8 bases left between them. Germline V CDR1 and CDR2: SQVTM, ANQGSEA. The CDR3 extends over 13 amino acids. The CDR3 loop reads CSVESGRTDTQYF. The CDR3 coding sequence is TGCAGCGTTGAGTCAGGCCGCACAGATACGCAGTATTTT.

This sequence joins TRBV27 and TRBJ2-7, with 11 bases lining up with TRBD2. This CDR3 has 15 amino acids. The germline V gene has CDR1 MNHEY and CDR2 SMNVEV (reference sequence). Trimming at V came to 3 bases and at J to 6 bases, leaving 7 bases not matched to a gene. This CDR3 reads CASSFSGRGVSEQYF. Written as DNA, the CDR3 is TGTGCCAGCAGTTTTAGCGGGAGGGGGGTCTCCGAGCAGTACTTC.

The gene calls are TRBV9 and TRBJ2-3; D unclear. V lost 5 bases, J lost 1 base, and 11 bases lay in between. CDR3 length: 14 amino acids. Germline lookup yields CDR1 SGDLS and CDR2 YYNGEE. CDR3 in DNA: TGTGCCAGCAGTCTTAGTCTCCGCACAGATACGCAGTATTTT. Protein sequence: CASSLSLRTDTQYF.

The rearrangement uses TRBV4-2 and TRBJ2-2; D not resolved. The CDR3 totals 15 residues. Trimming stripped 0 bases from V and 2 bases from J, with 7 bases between. CDR1 and CDR2 (germline): LGHNA, YNFKEQ. The chain's CDR3 is CASSQEASNTGELFF. The CDR3 nucleotides are TGTGCCAGCAGCCAAGAAGCTTCTAACACCGGGGAGCTGTTTTTT.

A few counts support this clone. The V and J genes are TRBV6-5 and TRBJ2-5, with D unclear. Trimming took 7 bases from V and 3 from J, leaving 15 bases between them. Germline CDR1 reads MNHEY; CDR2 reads SVGAGI. The CDR3 length is 14 residues. The CDR3 bases are TGTGCCAGCAAGGAAAGCTGGGCCGAAGAGACCCAGTACTTC. Translating it yields CASKESWAEETQYF.

The genes are TRBV11-3 and TRBJ2-3; 9 bases are a match to TRBD2. Germline-derived CDR1 and CDR2 are SGHNT and YENEEA. Trimming cost V 1 base and J 0 bases; bases outside gene matches: 5. The CDR3 contains 17 residues. The CDR3 DNA reads as TGTGCCAGCAGCTTAGGGTCTAGCGGGGCTAGCACAGATACGCAGTATTTT. It codes for CASSLGSSGASTDTQYF.

The genes are TRBV5-1 and TRBJ2-5; 7 positions match TRBD1. This CDR3 has 13 residues. The V segment lost 4 bases and the J segment 5 bases; nucleotides outside the gene matches: 5. In germline, CDR1 is SGHRS, CDR2 YFSETQ. The CDR3 nucleotides are TGCGCCAGCAGCATGGACAGGTTGGAGACCCAGTACTTC. Translation gives CASSMDRLETQYF. Filled out from reference TRBV5-1 and TRBJ2-5, the complete variable domain reads KAGVTQTPRYLIKTRGQQVTLSCSPISGHRSVSWYQQTPGQGLQFLFEYFSETQRNKGNFPGRFSGRQFSNSRSEMNVSTLELGDSALYLCASSMDRLETQYFGPGTRLLVL.

V and J are TRBV2 and TRBJ1-2, with 8 bases identical to TRBD1. Looked up from germline, CDR1 is SNHLY and CDR2 is FYNNEI. The CDR3 runs to 13 residues. Losses at the gene ends were 6 bases for V and 6 bases for J; bases not matched to a gene: 6. CDR3 sequence (DNA): TGTGCCAGCAGGGCAGGGGGCGCGCATGGCTACACCTTC. Residues: CASRAGGAHGYTF.

The CDR3 DNA reads TGTGCCAGCAGTTTAAGTGGGGGACAGTTTGAAAAACTGTTTTTT. Amino acids: CASSLSGGQFEKLFF. The chain has TRBV28 and TRBJ1-4; 7 positions match TRBD1. V trimming: 2 bases; J trimming: 7 bases; junction bases outside the gene matches: 7. This CDR3 is built from 15 residues. The germline CDR1 and CDR2 sequences are MDHEN and SYDVKM.

The chain links TRBV11-2 to TRBJ1-2; no clear D gene. CDR1 and CDR2 from the germline V gene are SGHAT and FQNNGV. The CDR3 sequence is 12 residues long. With 3 bases removed from V and 8 bases from J, the gap between germline ends came to 10 bases. This CDR3 is CASSFRNSGYTF. For the CDR3, the DNA is TGTGCCAGCAGCTTCCGCAACAGCGGCTACACCTTC.

The genes are TRBV5-1 and TRBJ2-1, with 10 bases fitting TRBD1. Germline V gene sequence: CDR1 SGHRS, CDR2 YFSETQ. The V segment lost 0 bases and the J segment 7 bases; nucleotides outside the gene matches: 7. The CDR3 is 16 residues long. The CDR3 here is CASSLVWDRGLNEQFF. Written as DNA, the CDR3 is TGCGCCAGCAGCTTGGTTTGGGACAGGGGATTAAATGAGCAGTTCTTC.

V gene TRBV7-2 combines with J gene TRBJ1-2; 7 bases fit TRBD1. Germline trimming cut 4 bases from V and 3 bases from J; bases unmatched to any gene: 8. The CDR3 length is 15 residues. Germline V CDR1 and CDR2: SGHTA, FQGNSA. CDR3 in DNA: TGTGCCAGCAGCTCTCGATCCGGACAGGACTATGGCTACACCTTC. It codes for CASSSRSGQDYGYTF.

The chain is built from TRBV3-1 (or the pseudogene TRBV3-2) and TRBJ1-3; the D is unclear. This CDR3 comprises 14 residues. The germline V and J ends were trimmed by 1 base and 0 bases, with 4 bases remaining between them. Germline lookup yields CDR1 LGHDT and CDR2 YNNKEL (reference sequence). DNA for the CDR3: TGTGCCAGCAGCCAAGGAGTCTCTGGAAACACCATATATTTT. It encodes CASSQGVSGNTIYF.

This clone has only one observation. J is TRBJ1-1 and V is TRBV5-1; 8 bases are a match to TRBD1. V shed 7 bases and J 1 base; nucleotides not matched to a gene: 3. The CDR3 contains 13 residues. CDR1 is SGHRS, CDR2 YFSETQ, per germline. The CDR3 protein is CASQDRENTEAFF. CDR3 DNA sequence: TGCGCCAGCCAGGACAGGGAGAACACTGAAGCTTTCTTT. The full variable domain, with the rest looked up from reference TRBV5-1 and TRBJ1-1, is KAGVTQTPRYLIKTRGQQVTLSCSPISGHRSVSWYQQTPGQGLQFLFEYFSETQRNKGNFPGRFSGRQFSNSRSEMNVSTLELGDSALYLCASQDRENTEAFFGQGTRLTVV.

This rearrangement joins TRBV6-1 to TRBJ1-5; 7 bases line up with TRBD1. J was trimmed by 4 bases and V by 6 bases; bases with no gene match: 6. Germline V gene lookup returns CDR1 MNHNS and CDR2 SASEGT. The CDR3 has 14 residues. Here the CDR3 reads CASRTTGENQPQHF. CDR3 bases: TGTGCCAGCAGAACAACAGGGGAGAATCAGCCCCAGCATTTT.

The genes are TRBV5-4 and TRBJ1-2, with TRBD1 matching 9 bases. Losses at the gene ends were 6 bases for V and 8 bases for J; bases not matched to a gene: 8. Germline lookup yields CDR1 SGHNT and CDR2 YYREEE (reference sequence). This CDR3 region has 13 residues. This CDR3 is CASTIQGAGGYTF. For the CDR3, the DNA is TGTGCCAGCACCATACAGGGGGCGGGAGGCTACACCTTC.

This clone was observed once. The rearrangement joins TRBV19 to TRBJ2-6; 7 positions agree with TRBD1. V lost 3 bases to trimming and J lost 3 bases; unmatched junction nucleotides: 8. Germline-derived CDR1 and CDR2 are LNHDA and SQIVND (reference sequence). CDR3 length equals 17 residues. The DNA for the CDR3 is TGTGCCAGTAGTATTACAGGGGCGTCGTATGGGGCCAACGTCCTGACTTTC. It encodes CASSITGASYGANVLTF. The full variable domain, with the rest looked up from reference TRBV19 and TRBJ2-6, is DGGITQSPKYLFRKEGQNVTLSCEQNLNHDAMYWYRQDPGQGLRLIYYSQIVNDFQKGDIAEGYSVSREKKESFPLTVTSAQKNPTAFYLCASSITGASYGANVLTFGAGSRLTVL.

The chain employs TRBV27 and TRBJ1-4; D possibly corresponds to TRBD1 (6 bases). Germline assignment: CDR1 MNHEY and CDR2 SMNVEV (reference sequence). Trimming took off 6 bases at V and 4 bases at J, with 15 bases between the two ends. The CDR3 has 15 residues. In nucleotides, the CDR3 is TGTGCCAGCAGACAGGACAGTCACATTAATGAAAAACTGTTTTTT. Its protein product is CASRQDSHINEKLFF.

This clone was observed a handful of times. The J gene is TRBJ2-7, the V gene TRBV27; TRBD2 is a possible D gene (5 bases). Trimming removed 2 bases from V and 7 bases from J, with 9 bases in between. The CDR3 is made up of 12 amino acids. Looked up from germline, CDR1 is MNHEY and CDR2 is SMNVEV (reference sequence). CDR3 loop: CASSLPRGEQYF. CDR3 coding DNA: TGTGCCAGCAGTTTACCAAGAGGGGAGCAGTACTTC.

J is TRBJ2-7 and V is TRBV19; 8 bases are a match to TRBD1. This CDR3 is 14 amino acids long. Looked up from germline, CDR1 is LNHDA and CDR2 is SQIVND (reference sequence). The trim removed 4 bases at V and 2 bases at J, leaving 4 bases unmatched. CDR3 nucleotide sequence: TGTGCCAGTAGTACCGGGACAGGCACCTACGAGCAGTACTTC. Translated: CASSTGTGTYEQYF.

This clone was recorded only once. The CDR3 DNA reads TGTGCCAGCAGCTACGAAGGGACAGGGATTGGAGGCTACACCTTC. This codes for CASSYEGTGIGGYTF. V usage is TRBV5-4 and J usage is TRBJ1-2; 9 positions agree with TRBD1. The V segment lost 3 bases and the J segment 8 bases; nucleotides outside the gene matches: 11. The CDR3 loop spans 15 amino acids. Per the germline V gene, CDR1 is SGHNT and CDR2 is YYREEE (reference sequence).

The rearrangement joins TRBV14 to TRBJ1-1; a weak D match, TRBD1 (5 bases). In germline, CDR1 is SGHDN, CDR2 FVKESK. The CDR3 is 14 amino acids. Between the trimmed V and J ends, which lost 0 bases and 11 bases, there was a span of 16 bases. CDR3 nucleotide sequence: TGTGCCAGCAGCCAAGATGCAGGGAATATGGTCGCTTTCTTT. It specifies CASSQDAGNMVAFF. Based on the CDR3 plus reference TRBV14 and TRBJ1-1, the full variable domain is EAGVTQFPSHSVIEKGQTVTLRCDPISGHDNLYWYRRVMGKEIKFLLHFVKESKQDESGMPNNRFLAERTGGTYSTLKVQPAELEDSGVYFCASSQDAGNMVAFFGQGTRLTVV.

The rearrangement uses TRBV7-3 and TRBJ2-1; 8 positions agree with TRBD2. With V trimmed by 5 bases and J by 5 bases, 8 bases remained unmatched. CDR1 is SGHTA and CDR2 is FQGTGA in the germline V gene. The CDR3 extends over 15 amino acids. The CDR3 protein is CASSASGGINNEQFF. DNA for the CDR3: TGTGCCAGCAGCGCCAGCGGGGGAATTAACAATGAGCAGTTCTTC.

The chain employs TRBV19 and TRBJ2-2; D perhaps matches TRBD2 (6 bases). This CDR3 contains 14 residues. Germline V CDR1 and CDR2: LNHDA, SQIVND (reference sequence). The V end was cut by 5 bases, the J end by 6 bases, with 13 bases between. The CDR3 sequence is CASSPTGAAGELFF. CDR3 sequence (DNA): TGTGCCAGTAGTCCAACGGGAGCGGCCGGGGAGCTGTTTTTT.

This chain uses TRBV19 with TRBJ2-7; 8 bases are a match to TRBD1. With 5 bases clipped from V and 3 bases from J, the junction kept 3 bases outside the gene matches. The CDR3 sequence is 13 residues long. CDR1 is LNHDA and CDR2 is SQIVND in the germline V gene (reference sequence). The CDR3 loop is CASSAGQDYEQYF. The DNA for the CDR3 is TGTGCCAGTAGTGCGGGACAGGACTACGAGCAGTACTTC.

The sample holds one count of this clone. The chain is built from TRBV10-1 and TRBJ2-1; perhaps TRBD2 as D (6 bases). Germline V gives CDR1 WNHNN, CDR2 SYGVQD (reference sequence). V dropped 3 bases and J dropped 7 bases, with 22 bases sitting between them. CDR3 size: 17 residues. Written as DNA, the CDR3 is TGCGCCAGCAGTGACCCAGGGTCGGATGGCGGGACTAATGAGCAGTTCTTC. It encodes CASSDPGSDGGTNEQFF.

The rearrangement uses TRBV6-5 and TRBJ1-2; 7 bases are a match to TRBD1. The CDR3 totals 15 residues. Germline CDR1 reads MNHEY; CDR2 reads SVGAGI. Losses at the gene ends were 6 bases for V and 3 bases for J; bases not matched to a gene: 10. The CDR3 nucleotides are TGTGCCAGCAGCCGGACAGGTGGTCCTGACTATGGCTACACCTTC. Translated, it gives CASSRTGGPDYGYTF.

V and J are TRBV4-2 and TRBJ1-1, with D unclear. The CDR3 runs to 13 residues. Germline V gene sequence: CDR1 LGHNA, CDR2 YNFKEQ. V shed 4 bases and J shed 6 bases, with 12 bases lying between them. The CDR3 sequence: CASSPSLPAEAFF. In DNA form, the CDR3 reads TGTGCCAGCAGCCCCTCTTTACCAGCTGAAGCTTTCTTT.

J is TRBJ2-2 and V is TRBV6-5, with D possibly TRBD2 on 6 matching bases. The V end was cut by 8 bases, the J end by 6 bases, with 10 bases between. The germline CDR1 and CDR2 sequences are MNHEY and SVGAGI. The CDR3 consists of 12 residues. CDR3 DNA sequence: TGTGCCAGCGGAGGGTTGTCCGGGGAGCTGTTTTTT. Translation gives CASGGLSGELFF.

The chain joins TRBV7-9 to TRBJ2-7; 8 bases fit TRBD2. There are 14 residues in the CDR3. Trimming removed 5 bases from V and 7 bases from J; junction bases left unmatched: 10. In germline, CDR1 is SEHNR, CDR2 FQNEAQ (reference sequence). The CDR3 nucleotides read TGTGCCAGCAGCCCGAGCGGGAGTCGAGGGGAGCAGTACTTC. Translated: CASSPSGSRGEQYF.